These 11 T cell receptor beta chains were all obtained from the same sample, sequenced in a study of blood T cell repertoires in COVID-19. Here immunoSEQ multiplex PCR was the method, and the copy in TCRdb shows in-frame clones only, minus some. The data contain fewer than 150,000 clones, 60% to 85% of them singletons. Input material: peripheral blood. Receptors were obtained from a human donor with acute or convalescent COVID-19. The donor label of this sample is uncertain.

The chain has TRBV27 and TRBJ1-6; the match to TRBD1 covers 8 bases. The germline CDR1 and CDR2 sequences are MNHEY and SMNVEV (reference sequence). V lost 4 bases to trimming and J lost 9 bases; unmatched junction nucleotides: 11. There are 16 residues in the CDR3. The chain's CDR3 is CASSSFTGGWSSPLHF. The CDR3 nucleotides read TGTGCCAGCAGTTCCTTCACAGGGGGATGGAGTTCACCCCTCCACTTT.

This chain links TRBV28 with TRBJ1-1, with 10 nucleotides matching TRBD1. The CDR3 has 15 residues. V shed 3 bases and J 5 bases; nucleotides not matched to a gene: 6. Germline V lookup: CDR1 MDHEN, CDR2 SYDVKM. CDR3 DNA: TGTGCCAGCAGTTTCAGACAGGGGGCTGGGACTGAAGCTTTCTTT. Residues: CASSFRQGAGTEAFF.

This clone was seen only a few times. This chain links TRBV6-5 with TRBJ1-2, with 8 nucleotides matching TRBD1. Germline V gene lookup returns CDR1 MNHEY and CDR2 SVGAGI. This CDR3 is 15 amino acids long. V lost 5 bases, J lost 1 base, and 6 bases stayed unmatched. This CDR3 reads CASSTQGAGNYGYTF. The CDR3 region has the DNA TGTGCCAGCAGTACGCAGGGGGCGGGTAACTATGGCTACACCTTC.

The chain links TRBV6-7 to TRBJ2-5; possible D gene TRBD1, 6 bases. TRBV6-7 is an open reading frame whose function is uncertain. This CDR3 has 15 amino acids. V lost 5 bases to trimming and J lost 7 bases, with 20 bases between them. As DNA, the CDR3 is TGTGCCAGCAGTGGCGAACAGGGAGTCCATGGGACCCAGTACTTC. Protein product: CASSGEQGVHGTQYF.

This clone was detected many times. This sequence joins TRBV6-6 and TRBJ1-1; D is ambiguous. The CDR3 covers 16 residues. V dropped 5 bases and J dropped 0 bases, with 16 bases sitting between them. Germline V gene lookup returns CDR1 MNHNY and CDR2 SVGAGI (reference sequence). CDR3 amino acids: CASSPSSPVMNTEAFF. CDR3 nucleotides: TGTGCCAGCAGTCCTAGTTCGCCGGTGATGAACACTGAAGCTTTCTTT.

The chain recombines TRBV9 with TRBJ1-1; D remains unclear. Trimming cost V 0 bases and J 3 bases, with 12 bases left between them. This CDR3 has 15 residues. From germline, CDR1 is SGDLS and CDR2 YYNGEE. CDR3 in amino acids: CASSVGLGRDTEAFF. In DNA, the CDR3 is TGTGCCAGCAGCGTAGGTCTAGGGAGAGACACTGAAGCTTTCTTT.

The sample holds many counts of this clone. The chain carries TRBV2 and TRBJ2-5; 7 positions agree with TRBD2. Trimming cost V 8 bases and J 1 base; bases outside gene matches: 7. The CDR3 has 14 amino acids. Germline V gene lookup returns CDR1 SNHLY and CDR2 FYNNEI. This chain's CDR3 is CASCMGGFQETQYF. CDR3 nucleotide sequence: TGTGCCAGCTGTATGGGGGGGTTCCAAGAGACCCAGTACTTC. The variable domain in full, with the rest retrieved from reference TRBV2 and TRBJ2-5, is EPEVTQTPSHQVTQMGQEVILRCVPISNHLYFYWYRQILGQKVEFLVSFYNNEISEKSEIFDDQFSVERPDGSNFTLKIRSTKLEDSAMYFCASCMGGFQETQYFGPGTRLLVL.

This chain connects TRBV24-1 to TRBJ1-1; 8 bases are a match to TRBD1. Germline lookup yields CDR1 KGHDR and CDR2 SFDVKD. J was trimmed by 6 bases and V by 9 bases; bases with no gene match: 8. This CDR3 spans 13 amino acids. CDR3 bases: TGTGCCACCGATATTGGGACAGGCGCTGAAGCTTTCTTT. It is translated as CATDIGTGAEAFF.

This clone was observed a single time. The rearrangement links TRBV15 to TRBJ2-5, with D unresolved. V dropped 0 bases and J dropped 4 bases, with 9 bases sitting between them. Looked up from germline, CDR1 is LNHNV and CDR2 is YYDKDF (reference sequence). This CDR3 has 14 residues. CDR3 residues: CATSRDRGGETQYF. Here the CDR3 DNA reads TGTGCCACCAGCAGAGATCGAGGTGGAGAGACCCAGTACTTC. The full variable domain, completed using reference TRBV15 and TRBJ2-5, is DAMVIQNPRYQVTQFGKPVTLSCSQTLNHNVMYWYQQKSSQAPKLLFHYYDKDFNNEADTPDNFQSRRPNTSFCFLDIRSPGLGDTAMYLCATSRDRGGETQYFGPGTRLLVL.

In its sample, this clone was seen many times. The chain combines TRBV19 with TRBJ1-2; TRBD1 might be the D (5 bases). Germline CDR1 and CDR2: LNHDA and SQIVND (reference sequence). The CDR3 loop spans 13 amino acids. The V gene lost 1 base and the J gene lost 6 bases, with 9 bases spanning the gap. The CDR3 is CASSIGQLHGYTF. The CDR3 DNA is TGTGCCAGTAGTATAGGACAGCTCCATGGCTACACCTTC.

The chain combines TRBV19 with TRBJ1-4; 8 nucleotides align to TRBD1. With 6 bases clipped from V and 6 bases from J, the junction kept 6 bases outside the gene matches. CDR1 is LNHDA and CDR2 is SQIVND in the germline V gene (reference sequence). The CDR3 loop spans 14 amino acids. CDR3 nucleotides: TGTGCCAGTAGCTCGGACAGGGCGGATGAAAAACTGTTTTTT. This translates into CASSSDRADEKLFF.